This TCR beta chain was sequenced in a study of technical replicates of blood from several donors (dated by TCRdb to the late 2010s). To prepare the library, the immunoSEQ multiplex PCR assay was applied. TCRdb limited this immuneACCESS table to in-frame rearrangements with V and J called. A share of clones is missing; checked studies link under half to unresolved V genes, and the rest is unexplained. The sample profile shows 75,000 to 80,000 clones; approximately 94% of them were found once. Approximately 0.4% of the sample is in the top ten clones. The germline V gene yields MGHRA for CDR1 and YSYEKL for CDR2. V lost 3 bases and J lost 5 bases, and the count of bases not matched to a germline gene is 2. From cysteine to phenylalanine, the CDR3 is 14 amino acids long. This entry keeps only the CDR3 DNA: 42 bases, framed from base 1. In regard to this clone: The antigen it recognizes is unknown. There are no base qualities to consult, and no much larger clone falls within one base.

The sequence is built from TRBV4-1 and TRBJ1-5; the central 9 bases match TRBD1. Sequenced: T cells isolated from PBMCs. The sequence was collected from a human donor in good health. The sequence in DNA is TGCGCCAGCAGCCACAGGGACAGGGATCAGCCCCAGCATTTT. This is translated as CASSHRDRDQPQHF.